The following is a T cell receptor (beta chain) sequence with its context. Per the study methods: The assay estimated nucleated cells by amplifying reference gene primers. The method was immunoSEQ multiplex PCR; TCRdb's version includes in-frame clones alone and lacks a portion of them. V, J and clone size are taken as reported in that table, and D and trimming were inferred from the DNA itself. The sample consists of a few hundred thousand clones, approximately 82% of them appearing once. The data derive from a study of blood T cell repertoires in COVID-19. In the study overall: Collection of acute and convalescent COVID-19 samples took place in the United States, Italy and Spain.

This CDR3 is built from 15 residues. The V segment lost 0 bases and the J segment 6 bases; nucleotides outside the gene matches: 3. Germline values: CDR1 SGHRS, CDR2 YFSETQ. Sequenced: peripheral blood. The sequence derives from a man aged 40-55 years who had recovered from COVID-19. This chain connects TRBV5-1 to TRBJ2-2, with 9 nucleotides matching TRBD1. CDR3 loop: CASSLVQGAAGELFF. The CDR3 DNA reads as TGCGCCAGCAGCTTGGTACAGGGGGCCGCCGGGGAGCTGTTTTTT.